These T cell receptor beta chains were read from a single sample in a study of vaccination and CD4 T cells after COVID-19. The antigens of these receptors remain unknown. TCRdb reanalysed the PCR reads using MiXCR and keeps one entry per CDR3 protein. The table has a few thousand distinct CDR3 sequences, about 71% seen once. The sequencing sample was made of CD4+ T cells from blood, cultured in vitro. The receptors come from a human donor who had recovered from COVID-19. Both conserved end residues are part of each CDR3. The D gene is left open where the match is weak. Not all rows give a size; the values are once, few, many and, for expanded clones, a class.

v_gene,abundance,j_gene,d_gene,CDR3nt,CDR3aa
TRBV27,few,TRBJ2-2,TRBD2,TGTGCCAGCAGTCCCACGGGGGGGCGGAACACCGGGGAGCTGTTTTTT,CASSPTGGRNTGELFF
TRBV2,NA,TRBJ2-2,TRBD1,TGTGCCAGCAGTGACAGGGGGTGGACCGGGGAGCTGTTTTTT,CASSDRGWTGELFF
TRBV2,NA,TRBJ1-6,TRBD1,TGTGCCAGCAATGCTGACAGGGGGCAATATTCACCCCTCCACTTT,CASNADRGQYSPLHF
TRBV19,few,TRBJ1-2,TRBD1,TGTGCCAGTAGTGATGACTCCGGGACAGGGCGAAACTATGGCTACACCTTC,CASSDDSGTGRNYGYTF
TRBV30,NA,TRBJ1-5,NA,TGTGCCTGGGCAGGGGATAGCAATCAGCCCCAGCATTTT,CAWAGDSNQPQHF
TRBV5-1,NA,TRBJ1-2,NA,TGCGCCAGCAGCTTGGAAGGACAGACCTATGGCTACACCTTC,CASSLEGQTYGYTF
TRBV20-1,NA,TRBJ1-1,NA,TGCAGTGCTAGACGGGCGGAAGGAAGCGTGGTGAACACTGAAGCTTTCTTT,CSARRAEGSVVNTEAFF
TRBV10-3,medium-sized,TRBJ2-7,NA,TGTGCCATCAGTGAGTCCGGCTACGAGCAGTACTTC,CAISESGYEQYF
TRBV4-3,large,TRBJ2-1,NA,TGCGCCAGCAGCCAAGGGCCGGGACGGGCCTACAATGAGCAGTTCTTC,CASSQGPGRAYNEQFF
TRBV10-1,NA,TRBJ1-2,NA,TGCGCCAGCAGCCCATCAATGCTATATGGCTACACCTTC,CASSPSMLYGYTF
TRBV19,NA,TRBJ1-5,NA,TGTGCCAGTGCGGGGACGGGCAATCAGCCCCAGCATTTT,CASAGTGNQPQHF
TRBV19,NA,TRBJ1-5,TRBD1,TGTGCCAGTACCATTGGGGGACAGGGATTCCCCCAGCATTTT,CASTIGGQGFPQHF
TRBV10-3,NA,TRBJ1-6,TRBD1,TGTGCCATCAGGGTGGGACAGGATAATTCACCCCTCCACTTT,CAIRVGQDNSPLHF
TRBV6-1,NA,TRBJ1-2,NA,TGTGCCAGCAGCGGGGTAGCTAACTATGGCTACACCTTC,CASSGVANYGYTF
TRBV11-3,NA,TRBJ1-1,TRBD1,TGTGCCAGCAGCCCGAGGGGGACAGGGGCCGTAACTGAAGCTTTCTTT,CASSPRGTGAVTEAFF
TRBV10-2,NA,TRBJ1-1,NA,TGCGCCAGCAGTGAATATAGGACAGAAGCTTTCTTT,CASSEYRTEAFF
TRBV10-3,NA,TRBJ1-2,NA,TGTGCCATCAGCGGCGCTTCAGGGGAAAACTATGGCTACACCTTC,CAISGASGENYGYTF
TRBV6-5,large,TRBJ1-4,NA,TGTGCCAGCAGTTACTCGGTCACCGCCCGGAAGGTTGAGAAACTGTTTTTT,CASSYSVTARKVEKLFF
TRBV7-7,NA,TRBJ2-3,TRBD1,TGTGCCAGCAGCCATTCCGGGACAGGGAGCATCGATACGCAGTATTTT,CASSHSGTGSIDTQYF
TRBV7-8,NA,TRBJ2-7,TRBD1,TGTGCCAGCAGCTTGACAGGGAGTTCCTACGAGCAGTACTTC,CASSLTGSSYEQYF
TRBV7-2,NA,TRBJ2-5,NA,TGTGCCAGCAGCTTAGAGGGGGGCCCCGAGACCCAGTACTTC,CASSLEGGPETQYF
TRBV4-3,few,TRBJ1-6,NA,TGCGCCAGCAGCCTGAGAGGGAATTTGGATTCACCCCTCCACTTT,CASSLRGNLDSPLHF
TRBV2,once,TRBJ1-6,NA,TGTGCCAGCAGTCCGGAGGGATCTTCACCCCTCCACTTT,CASSPEGSSPLHF
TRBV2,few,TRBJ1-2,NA,TGTGCCAGCAGAGACTGGGGGATGGGAAGCTATGGCTACACCTTC,CASRDWGMGSYGYTF
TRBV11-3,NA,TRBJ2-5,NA,TGTGCCAGCAGCTTAGGGACCGTAGGGACCCAGTACTTC,CASSLGTVGTQYF
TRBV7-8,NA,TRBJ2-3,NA,TGTGCCAGCATGGGCCGCACAGATACGCAGTATTTT,CASMGRTDTQYF
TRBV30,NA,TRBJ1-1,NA,TGTGCCTGGAGTGGCCTCGTTGAAGCTTTCTTT,CAWSGLVEAFF
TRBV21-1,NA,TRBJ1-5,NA,TGTGCCAGCAGCAAAAGGGTGGCCGCTTGGCCCCAGCATTTT,CASSKRVAAWPQHF
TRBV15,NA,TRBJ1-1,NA,TGTGCCACCAGCAGAAAGCAGGAAGGGTTGGGCACTGAAGCTTTCTTT,CATSRKQEGLGTEAFF
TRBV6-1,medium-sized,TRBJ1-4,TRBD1,TGTGCCAGCAGTAATTCCGGGACAGGCCCTGAAAAACTGTTTTTT,CASSNSGTGPEKLFF
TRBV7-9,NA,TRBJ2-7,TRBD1,TGTGCCAGCAGCTCCCGGGACAGATCCTACGAGCAGTACTTC,CASSSRDRSYEQYF
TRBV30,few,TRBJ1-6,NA,TGTGCCTGGGTAGAACAGGGTGGTACACCCCTCCACTTT,CAWVEQGGTPLHF
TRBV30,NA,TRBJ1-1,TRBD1,TGTGCCTGGAGTGGGGACAGGGGGAACCTCGCTGAAGCTTTCTTT,CAWSGDRGNLAEAFF
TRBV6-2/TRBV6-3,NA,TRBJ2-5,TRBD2,TGTGCCAGCAGTTCTAGCGGGGGGGATAAGACCCAGTACTTC,CASSSSGGDKTQYF
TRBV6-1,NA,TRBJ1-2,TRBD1,TGTGCCAGCAGTCCGACAGGGAGCGGCTACACCTTC,CASSPTGSGYTF
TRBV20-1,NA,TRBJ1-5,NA,TGCAGTGCGGGACCTTCTAATAGCAATCAGCCCCAGCATTTT,CSAGPSNSNQPQHF
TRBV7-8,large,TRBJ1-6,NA,TGTGCCAGCAGCTTAGCGAGTATCGGGACAAAGTCACCCCTCCACTTT,CASSLASIGTKSPLHF
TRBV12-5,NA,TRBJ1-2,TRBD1,TGTGCTAGTGGTCGGACAGGGCAGGCGTACCCCTATGGCTACACCTTC,CASGRTGQAYPYGYTF
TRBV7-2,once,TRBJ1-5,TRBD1,TGTGCCAGCAGCCCCTACCCGCCGGGACAGAGCCAGCATTTT,CASSPYPPGQSQHF